Below, 8 T cell receptor beta chains from the same sample are listed, as sequenced in a study of regulatory T cells in long-lasting Graves disease. Described time point: newly diagnosed GD, antithyroid drugs for less than 3 months. Extracted PBMC RNA gave rise to the TCR library. CDR3 regions were amplified by Arm-PCR using iRepertoire HTBI primers to build TCR beta libraries. One entry per CDR3 protein, called by TCRdb with MiXCR from the multiplex PCR reads. This sample has roughly 560,000 distinct CDR3 sequences, with about 11% found just once. These same records also appear under a second study, on T cells in Graves' hyperthyroidism and ophthalmopathy.

Sample: peripheral blood mononuclear cells (PBMCs), taken at new diagnosis, from a patient treated with antithyroid drugs. These TCRs come from a woman in her twenties or thirties with Graves disease.

This clonotype was detected only a few times. The chain couples TRBV2 to TRBJ2-1; tentatively, D is TRBD2 (6 bases). The V end lost 11 bases, the J end lost 7 bases, and 15 bases lay between the germline ends. The CDR3 consists of 12 residues. The germline CDR1 and CDR2 sequences are SNHLY and FYNNEI. The CDR3, as DNA: TGTGCCCAAAAGCGGGTTGGGAATGAGCAGTTCTTC. Its protein product is CAQKRVGNEQFF.

In its sample, this clonotype was seen many times. V and J are TRBV12-3 or TRBV12-4 and TRBJ2-3, with TRBD2 matching over 8 bases. The CDR3 extends over 16 amino acids. V lost 5 bases, J lost 2 bases, and 9 bases stayed unmatched. CDR3 coding DNA: TGTGCCAGCAGTAGGGTCGGGGGGGATCCCACAGATACGCAGTATTTT. This sequence encodes CASSRVGGDPTDTQYF.

This clonotype was seen a few times. This chain connects TRBV25-1 to TRBJ1-3; D not certain. Germline lookup yields CDR1 MGHDK and CDR2 SYGVNS. The CDR3 length is 14 residues. V dropped 4 bases and J dropped 4 bases, with 11 bases sitting between them. CDR3 sequence reads: CASSADPAGNTIYF. The CDR3 nucleotides read TGTGCCAGCAGTGCGGACCCTGCAGGAAACACCATATATTTT.

The chain joins TRBV7-9 to TRBJ1-2, with 7 nucleotides matching TRBD1. V lost 5 bases, J lost 5 bases, and 8 bases stayed unmatched. This CDR3 is built from 14 residues. Germline assignment: CDR1 SEHNR and CDR2 FQNEAQ (reference sequence). The CDR3 loop reads CASSGIQGPYGYTF. In DNA, the CDR3 is TGTGCCAGCAGCGGAATACAGGGGCCTTATGGCTACACCTTC.

Points on this clonotype: The likely explanation is a read error, given a far larger clone one base away. This CDR3 is CASSLDRSNEQLF. CDR3 sequence (DNA): TGTGCCAGCAGCTTAGATAGAAGCAATGAGCAGCTCTTC. J is TRBJ2-1 and V is TRBV11-3; D ambiguous. Looked up from germline, CDR1 is SGHNT and CDR2 is YENEEA. CDR3 length equals 13 residues.

This clonotype came up a few times. The chain is built from TRBV10-3 and TRBJ2-7; no definite D call. V was pared by 2 bases and J by 2 bases, with 19 bases between. Germline CDR1 reads ENHRY; CDR2 reads SYGVKD. The CDR3 is 17 amino acids. The CDR3: CAISELGLKGIPYEQYF. In DNA form, the CDR3 reads TGTGCCATCAGTGAGCTAGGGTTGAAGGGAATCCCCTACGAGCAGTACTTC.

V usage is TRBV2 and J usage is TRBJ1-5, with 10 bases aligning to TRBD1. V trimming: 7 bases; J trimming: 9 bases; junction bases outside the gene matches: 15. This CDR3 spans 16 amino acids. Germline CDR1 and CDR2: SNHLY and FYNNEI. CDR3 sequence: CASKQATGGLYGPQHF. CDR3 nucleotide sequence: TGTGCCAGCAAGCAGGCGACAGGGGGCCTTTACGGGCCCCAGCATTTT.

This clonotype was seen repeatedly, ten times or more. The chain couples TRBV6-1 to TRBJ2-1; 11 bases fit TRBD2. Per germline, CDR1 MNHNS and CDR2 SASEGT. The CDR3 sequence is 17 residues long. V shed 5 bases and J 4 bases; nucleotides not matched to a gene: 10. The CDR3 sequence: CASSPNGRLAGYNEQFF. The CDR3 DNA reads as TGTGCCAGCAGTCCGAACGGTCGACTAGCGGGATACAATGAGCAGTTCTTC.